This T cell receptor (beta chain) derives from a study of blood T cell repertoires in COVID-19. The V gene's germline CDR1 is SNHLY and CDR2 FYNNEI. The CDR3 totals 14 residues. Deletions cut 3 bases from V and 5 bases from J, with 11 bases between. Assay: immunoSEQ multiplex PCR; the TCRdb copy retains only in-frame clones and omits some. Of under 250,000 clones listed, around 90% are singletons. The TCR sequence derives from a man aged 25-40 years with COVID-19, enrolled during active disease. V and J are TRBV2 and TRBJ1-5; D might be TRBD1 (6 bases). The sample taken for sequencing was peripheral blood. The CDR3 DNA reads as TGTGCCAGCAGTGAGGGGGGGGCGGATCAGCCCCAGCATTTT. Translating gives CASSEGGADQPQHF. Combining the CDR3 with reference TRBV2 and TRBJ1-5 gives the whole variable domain EPEVTQTPSHQVTQMGQEVILRCVPISNHLYFYWYRQILGQKVEFLVSFYNNEISEKSEIFDDQFSVERPDGSNFTLKIRSTKLEDSAMYFCASSEGGADQPQHFGDGTRLSIL.